These 16 T cell receptor beta chains came from one sample sequenced in a study of blood T cells in healthy people across ages. Sample-barcoded 5' priming and a J-beta primer mix drove a second PCR of 7 to 11 cycles. TCRdb re-derived calls from the 5' RACE reads in MiXCR, one entry per CDR3 protein. The top ten clones hold 20% to 25% of a sample with about 730,000 distinct CDR3 sequences, 35% to 45% of them seen once. The sequencing sample was made of blood. All receptors come from a woman between 55 and 75 years old in good health.

This clonotype occurred many times. The genes are TRBV20-1 and TRBJ2-1, with no clear D. Per the germline V gene, CDR1 is DFQATT and CDR2 is SNEGSKA (reference sequence). CDR3 length: 12 residues. Trimming removed 2 bases at V and 6 bases at J, with 8 bases between. CDR3 nucleotide sequence: TGCAGTGCTAGACCCTATACCAATGAGCAGTTCTTC. This codes for CSARPYTNEQFF.

The chain has TRBV5-1 and TRBJ2-1, with D possibly TRBD1 on 5 matching bases. The end of the DNA fits TRBJ2-7 better, so the J call may be wrong. This CDR3 has 16 amino acids. The germline V gene has CDR1 SGHRS and CDR2 YFSETQ. CDR3 nucleotide sequence: TGCGCCAGCAGCATTACAGGCTATAGCTCCTACAATGAGCAGTACTTC. It encodes CASSITGYSSYNEQYF.

The rearrangement links TRBV23-1 to TRBJ1-2, with D possibly being TRBD1 (6 bases). TRBV23-1 is flagged as an ORF with uncertain function. The CDR3 contains 13 residues. Trimming pared 6 bases from V and 4 bases from J, leaving 12 bases between. The CDR3: CASSMDSSYGYTF. CDR3 sequence (DNA): TGCGCCAGCAGCATGGACAGCAGCTATGGCTACACCTTC.

The chain has TRBV11-2 and TRBJ2-4; D is possibly TRBD1 (5 bases). The J call may be faulty, since TRBJ2-5 better matches the DNA end. This CDR3 comprises 17 residues. Germline assignment: CDR1 SGHAT and CDR2 FQNNGV. CDR3 sequence (DNA): TGTGCCAGCAGCTTAGGCGTGGGGCAGGGAATACAAGAGACCCAGTACTTC. This encodes CASSLGVGQGIQETQYF.

This clonotype was observed many times. The chain employs TRBV29-1 and TRBJ2-7; D not certain. Germline loops: CDR1 SQVTM, CDR2 ANQGSEA. This CDR3 is 11 amino acids long. V was clipped by 6 bases and J by 9 bases, with 15 bases between them. The CDR3 DNA is TGCAGCGTCCAAGGGCACAGTGCGCAGTACTTC. This encodes CSVQGHSAQYF.

On this clonotype: A single base separates this from a much larger clone, so it may be a read error. The chain employs TRBV29-1 and TRBJ2-5, with a tentative D call TRBD1 (5 bases). Germline V gives CDR1 SQVTM, CDR2 ANQGSEA. The CDR3 loop spans 13 amino acids. CDR3 sequence: CRVGPHHYNEQYF. As DNA, the CDR3 is TGCAGGGTGGGGCCCCATCATTACAATGAGCAGTACTTC.

A few counts support this clonotype. This rearrangement joins TRBV30 to TRBJ1-5; 9 nucleotides agree with TRBD1. The CDR3 is 15 residues long. Trimming cost V 5 bases and J 1 base; bases outside gene matches: 6. CDR1 and CDR2 (germline): GTSNPN, SVGIG (reference sequence). CDR3 region: CAWARDRASNQPQHF. Written as DNA, the CDR3 is TGTGCCTGGGCTAGGGACAGGGCAAGCAATCAGCCCCAGCATTTT.

This clonotype was counted a few times. V gene TRBV6-6 combines with J gene TRBJ1-2; TRBD1 aligns across 8 bases. Trimming took 4 bases from V and 8 from J; bases not matched to a gene: 9. The CDR3 consists of 14 residues. Germline CDR1 is MNHNY and CDR2 is SVGAGI (reference sequence). For the CDR3, the DNA is TGTGCCAGCAGTTCCATGACAGGGGAGGCGGGCTACACCTTC. This gives the protein CASSSMTGEAGYTF.

V is TRBV3-1 and J is TRBJ2-7; possible D gene TRBD1, 6 bases. Trimming removed 4 bases from V and 6 bases from J, with 16 bases in between. The CDR3 is 14 residues long. CDR1 and CDR2 (germline): LGHDT, YNNKEL (reference sequence). This chain's CDR3 is CASSPGVFSGEQYF. DNA of the CDR3: TGTGCCAGCAGCCCAGGGGTCTTTTCGGGCGAGCAGTACTTC.

This clonotype was found a few times. The chain recombines TRBV3-1 with TRBJ2-3; TRBD2 aligns across 11 bases. Trimming cost V 5 bases and J 4 bases; bases outside gene matches: 5. From germline, CDR1 is LGHDT and CDR2 YNNKEL (reference sequence). The CDR3 contains 15 residues. CDR3 residues: CASSGTSGSADTQYF. The CDR3 bases are TGTGCCAGCAGCGGTACTAGCGGGAGTGCAGATACGCAGTATTTT.

This sequence joins TRBV4-1 and TRBJ2-3; perhaps TRBD2 as D (6 bases). This CDR3 has 16 residues. Germline V lookup: CDR1 MGHRA, CDR2 YSYEKL. Trimming removed 1 base at V and 6 bases at J, with 17 bases between. Here the CDR3 reads CASSQGRGIRGDTQYF. In DNA form, the CDR3 reads TGCGCCAGCAGCCAAGGTCGGGGGATTAGAGGGGATACGCAGTATTTT.

V gene TRBV24-1 combines with J gene TRBJ2-3; D gene ambiguous. The CDR3 is 13 amino acids. The V end was cut by 3 bases, the J end by 4 bases, with 7 bases between. Germline V gene data show CDR1 as KGHDR and CDR2 as SFDVKD. The CDR3 DNA reads TGTGCCACCAGTGATACCGACGCAGATACGCAGTATTTT. Translation: CATSDTDADTQYF.

The chain joins TRBV7-2 to TRBJ2-3; possibly TRBD1 for D (6 bases). Germline V CDR1 and CDR2: SGHTA, FQGNSA. V was clipped by 5 bases and J by 3 bases, with 12 bases between them. This CDR3 is built from 14 residues. CDR3 sequence reads: CASSPIQGTDTQYF. CDR3 DNA: TGTGCCAGCAGCCCCATCCAGGGGACAGATACGCAGTATTTT.

This chain uses TRBV11-2 with TRBJ1-1, with TRBD1 matching 11 bases. With V trimmed by 1 base and J by 6 bases, 4 bases remained unmatched. This CDR3 has 15 residues. Germline CDR1 reads SGHAT; CDR2 reads FQNNGV. CDR3 nucleotides: TGTGCCAGCAGCTTAGTGGGACAGGGGGAAGCTGAAGCTTTCTTT. It specifies CASSLVGQGEAEAFF. Variable domain in full (rest from reference TRBV11-2 and TRBJ1-1): EAGVAQSPRYKIIEKRQSVAFWCNPISGHATLYWYQQILGQGPKLLIQFQNNGVVDDSQLPKDRFSAERLKGVDSTLKIQPAKLEDSAVYLCASSLVGQGEAEAFFGQGTRLTVV.

The rearrangement uses TRBV20-1 and TRBJ2-1; D uncertain. CDR1 DFQATT and CDR2 SNEGSKA come from the germline V gene (reference sequence). There are 15 residues in the CDR3. V was shortened by 1 base and J by 7 bases, with 17 bases between the two germline ends. CDR3 sequence reads: CSARVAGIYNNEQFF. In DNA form, the CDR3 reads TGCAGTGCTAGAGTGGCAGGCATCTACAATAATGAGCAGTTCTTC.

The V call is TRBV7-8, the J call TRBJ2-3; the D gene is possibly TRBD1 (6 bases). Germline V CDR1 and CDR2: SGHVS, FQNEAQ. Trimming removed 2 bases from V and 1 base from J, with 10 bases in between. CDR3 length equals 15 residues. The CDR3: CASSLQDRRTDTQYF. The CDR3 DNA follows: TGTGCCAGCAGCTTACAGGACAGACGCACAGATACGCAGTATTTT.